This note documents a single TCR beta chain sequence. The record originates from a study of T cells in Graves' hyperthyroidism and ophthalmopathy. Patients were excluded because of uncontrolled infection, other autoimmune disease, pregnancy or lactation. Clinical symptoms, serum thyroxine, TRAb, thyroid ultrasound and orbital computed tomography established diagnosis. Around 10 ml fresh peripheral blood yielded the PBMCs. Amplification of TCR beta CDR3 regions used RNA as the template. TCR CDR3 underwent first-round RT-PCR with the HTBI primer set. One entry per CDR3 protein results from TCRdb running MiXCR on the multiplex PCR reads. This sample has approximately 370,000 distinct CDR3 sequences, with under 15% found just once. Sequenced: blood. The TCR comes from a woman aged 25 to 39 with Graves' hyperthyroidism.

The CDR3 sequence: CASSPPRGIGGTGELFF. Here the CDR3 DNA reads TGTGCCAGCAGCCCACCCCGGGGGATAGGAGGCACCGGGGAGCTGTTTTTT. The rearrangement joins TRBV7-3 to TRBJ2-2; weak D call: TRBD2 (6 bases). The CDR3 covers 17 residues. Per the germline V gene, CDR1 is SGHTA and CDR2 is FQGTGA. Trimming left V 5 bases short and J 4 bases short, with 20 bases between. Filled out from reference TRBV7-3 and TRBJ2-2, the complete variable domain reads GAGVSQTPSNKVTEKGKYVELRCDPISGHTALYWYRQSLGQGPEFLIYFQGTGAADDSGLPNDRFFAVRPEGSVSTLKIQRTERGDSAVYLCASSPPRGIGGTGELFFGEGSRLTVL.